This entry describes one T cell receptor beta chain. Its antigen remains unidentified. The germline V gene encodes CDR1 DFQATT and CDR2 SNEGSKA (reference sequence). Trimming stripped 6 bases from V and 8 bases from J, with 4 bases between. This CDR3 has 9 amino acids. This specimen belongs to a study of a mutant IDH1 vaccine in newly diagnosed glioma. Turning to the study itself: Patients got their first vaccination 4-6 weeks after radiotherapy alone, or with temozolomide cycles. Averaging around 42 years of age, treated patients were roughly 60% male and approximately 38% female.

Findings and caveats of the study: Vaccination elicited immune responses in roughly 93% of patients.

Sequenced by immunoSEQ multiplex PCR; TCRdb stores in-frame clones only, minus some. The sample lists more than 25,000 clones; around 92% were seen once. Time point: week 5, during vaccination. Every vaccination contained 300 ug of the mutant IDH1 20-mer peptide and was paired with topical imiquimod. Donor tumors were new WHO grade 3 or 4 IDH1-mutant, ATRX-lost astrocytomas. This clonotype was obtained from a man aged 18 to 29 with glioma. The chain is built from TRBV20-1 and TRBJ1-4; no definite D call. The sequences come from PBMCs, collected from a glioma patient whose treatment included an IDH1 peptide vaccine. CDR3 protein: CSAGEKLFF. The CDR3 DNA is TGCAGTGCCGGGGAAAAACTGTTTTTT.